The 3 T cell receptor beta chains in this list originate from one sample, sequenced in a study of long-term antiretroviral therapy in people with HIV. An immunoSEQ assay, version v3.0, was performed at survey level. TCRdb's copy holds only in-frame clones and misses some; the assay was immunoSEQ multiplex PCR. Seen here are tens of thousands of clones, 65% to 90% observed once, and the top ten hold approximately 5.3%. This sample comprised unsorted PBMCs, obtained 1.5 years after starting antiretroviral therapy. All receptors come from a man between 18 and 35 years old with HIV.

This clone was detected only once. The rearrangement links TRBV28 to TRBJ2-7; no firm D call. The germline V and J ends were trimmed by 3 bases and 0 bases, with 6 bases remaining between them. The V gene's germline CDR1 is MDHEN and CDR2 SYDVKM. The CDR3 length is 13 residues. In DNA form, the CDR3 reads TGTGCCAGCAGTTTGCCGAGCTCCTACGAGCAGTACTTC. It encodes CASSLPSSYEQYF.

V usage is TRBV5-1 and J usage is TRBJ2-2, with D maybe TRBD2 (5 bases). V was pared by 0 bases and J by 5 bases, with 20 bases between. The V gene's germline CDR1 is SGHRS and CDR2 YFSETQ. The CDR3 totals 18 residues. This CDR3 is CASSLATSSGVRTGELFF. The DNA for the CDR3 is TGCGCCAGCAGCTTGGCCACATCGAGCGGAGTGCGTACCGGGGAGCTGTTTTTT. The complete variable domain, with remaining parts taken from reference TRBV5-1 and TRBJ2-2, reads KAGVTQTPRYLIKTRGQQVTLSCSPISGHRSVSWYQQTPGQGLQFLFEYFSETQRNKGNFPGRFSGRQFSNSRSEMNVSTLELGDSALYLCASSLATSSGVRTGELFFGEGSRLTVL.

This clone was seen a handful of times. The CDR3 DNA reads as TGTGCCAGCAGGAAAGGACTGAGCACCGGGGAGCTGTTTTTT. Protein: CASRKGLSTGELFF. V is TRBV13 and J is TRBJ2-2, with D possibly matching TRBD2 (5 bases). Germline V lookup: CDR1 PRHDT, CDR2 FYEKMQ (reference sequence). The CDR3 is 14 amino acids. V was pared by 6 bases and J by 4 bases, with 12 bases between.